This TCR beta chain stems from a study of blood T cells in healthy people across ages. Study-wide results and caveats: For the donors, CMV status was unknown and possibly confounded expanded clonotype changes.

From germline, CDR1 is SGHRS and CDR2 YFSETQ. This CDR3 has 13 amino acids. Trimming cost V 0 bases and J 5 bases, with 8 bases left between them. For this clonotype: As yet, its antigen is unknown.

Then a second PCR, running roughly 7 to 11 cycles, was carried out with a sample-barcoded 5' primer and a J-beta primer mix. Using its own MiXCR run on the 5' RACE reads, TCRdb lists one record per CDR3 protein. The table records some 900,000 distinct CDR3 sequences, roughly 52% of them present only once. The gene calls are TRBV5-1 and TRBJ1-1; D ambiguous. The sample was blood. This receptor was obtained from a man in his thirties or forties in good health. The CDR3 DNA follows: TGCGCCAGCAGCTTGGAACAGAGGACTGAAGCTTTCTTT. Translation gives CASSLEQRTEAFF.